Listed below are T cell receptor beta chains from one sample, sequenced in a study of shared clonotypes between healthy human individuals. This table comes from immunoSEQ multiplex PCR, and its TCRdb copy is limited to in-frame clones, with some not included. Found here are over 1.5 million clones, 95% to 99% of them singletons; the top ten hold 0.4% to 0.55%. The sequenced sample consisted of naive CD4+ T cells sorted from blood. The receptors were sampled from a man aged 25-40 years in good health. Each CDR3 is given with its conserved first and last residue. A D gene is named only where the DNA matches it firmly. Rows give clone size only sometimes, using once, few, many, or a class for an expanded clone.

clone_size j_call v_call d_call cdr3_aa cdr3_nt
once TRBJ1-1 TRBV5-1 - CASSNRDTDTEAFF TGCGCCAGCAGCAACCGGGACACGGACACTGAAGCTTTCTTT
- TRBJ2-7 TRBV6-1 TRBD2 CASSASTSGYEQYF TGTGCCAGCAGTGCCTCGACTAGCGGGTACGAGCAGTACTTC
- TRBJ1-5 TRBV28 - CASRSNGPYNQPQHF TGTGCCAGCAGATCCAACGGCCCTTACAATCAGCCCCAGCATTTT
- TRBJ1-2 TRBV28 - CASTPGQTYGYTF TGTGCCAGCACCCCGGGTCAGACCTATGGCTACACCTTC
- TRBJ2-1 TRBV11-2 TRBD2 CASSLPLAGADIEQFF TGTGCCAGCAGTCTACCTCTAGCGGGAGCGGATATTGAGCAGTTCTTC
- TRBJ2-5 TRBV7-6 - CASSLFGGERTQYF TGTGCCAGCAGCTTATTCGGGGGCGAGCGGACCCAGTACTTC
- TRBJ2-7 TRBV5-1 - CASRGVSYEQYF TGCGCCAGCAGAGGGGTCAGCTACGAGCAGTACTTC
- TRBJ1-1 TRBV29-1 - CSADRIGNTEAFF TGCAGCGCCGATCGCATCGGGAACACTGAAGCTTTCTTT
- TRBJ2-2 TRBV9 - CASKLGQAAGELFF TGTGCCAGCAAACTAGGCCAGGCGGCCGGGGAGCTGTTTTTT
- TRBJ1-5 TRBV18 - CASSPPSGQPQHF TGTGCCAGCTCACCACCGAGCGGTCAGCCCCAGCATTTT
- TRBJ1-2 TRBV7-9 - CASSLGQGLGYTF TGTGCCAGCAGCTTAGGCCAGGGTCTTGGCTACACCTTC
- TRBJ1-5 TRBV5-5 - CASRPDRLPPYQPQHF TGTGCCAGCAGACCCGACAGGCTACCGCCTTATCAGCCCCAGCATTTT
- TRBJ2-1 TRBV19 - CASLYLGGSVYNEQFF TGTGCCAGTCTCTATTTAGGAGGGAGTGTCTACAATGAGCAGTTCTTC
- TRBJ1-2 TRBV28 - CASGWETGTYTF TGTGCCAGTGGGTGGGAAACAGGGACCTACACCTTC
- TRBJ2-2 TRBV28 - CASSPPVRELFF TGTGCCAGCAGTCCTCCCGTCCGGGAGCTGTTTTTT
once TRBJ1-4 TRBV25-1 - CASSEPWGEKLFF TGTGCCAGCAGTGAACCCTGGGGTGAAAAACTGTTTTTT
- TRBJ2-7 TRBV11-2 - CASSSISPGSYEQYF TGTGCCAGCAGCTCAATCTCTCCGGGAAGCTACGAGCAGTACTTC
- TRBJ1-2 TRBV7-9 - CASSLASGVDPFYGYTF TGTGCCAGCAGCTTAGCGTCGGGGGTAGACCCTTTTTATGGCTACACCTTC
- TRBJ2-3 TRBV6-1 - CASSEEVKGWF TGTGCCAGCAGTGAAGAAGTTAAGGGCTGGTTT
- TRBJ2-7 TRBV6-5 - CASRNRDRYEQYF TGTGCCAGCAGGAATAGGGACCGCTACGAGCAGTACTTC
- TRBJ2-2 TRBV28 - CASLRGSNTGELFF TGTGCCAGCCTGAGGGGTTCGAACACCGGGGAGCTGTTTTTT
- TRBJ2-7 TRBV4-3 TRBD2 CASSQDPSGRPYEQYF TGCGCCAGCAGCCAAGACCCTAGCGGGAGGCCCTACGAGCAGTACTTC
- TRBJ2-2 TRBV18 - CASSHGIPSNTGELFF TGTGCCAGCTCACACGGTATACCATCGAACACCGGGGAGCTGTTTTTT
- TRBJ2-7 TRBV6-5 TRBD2 CASSTGLAFGEQYF TGTGCCAGCAGTACGGGACTAGCGTTTGGCGAGCAGTACTTC
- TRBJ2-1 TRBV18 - CASSRVAVPNEQFF TGTGCCAGCTCGCGGGTAGCGGTTCCAAATGAGCAGTTCTTC
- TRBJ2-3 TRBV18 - CASSLLDSSTDTQYF TGTGCCAGCTCACTTCTCGACAGTAGCACAGATACGCAGTATTTT
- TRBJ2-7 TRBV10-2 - CASSDQYEQYF TGCGCCAGCAGTGATCAGTACGAGCAGTACTTC
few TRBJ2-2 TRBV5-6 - CASSFGNTGELFF TGTGCCAGCAGCTTTGGGAACACCGGGGAGCTGTTTTTT
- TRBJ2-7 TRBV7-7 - CASSLSSRVPPYEQYF TGTGCTAGCAGCTTATCAAGCAGGGTCCCCCCCTACGAGCAGTACTTC
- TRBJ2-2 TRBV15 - CATENTRELFF TGTGCCACCGAAAATACCCGGGAGCTGTTTTTT
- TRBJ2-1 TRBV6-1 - CASSEVVGSSYNEQFF TGTGCCAGCAGTGAAGTCGTGGGAAGCTCCTACAATGAGCAGTTCTTC
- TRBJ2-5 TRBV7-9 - CASSFSQGQETQYF TGTGCCAGCAGCTTCAGTCAGGGCCAAGAGACCCAGTACTTC
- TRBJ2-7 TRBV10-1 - CASSPVGVSDQYEQYF TGCGCCAGCAGTCCAGTAGGTGTGAGCGACCAGTACGAGCAGTACTTC
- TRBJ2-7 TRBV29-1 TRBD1 CSVHRGFGEQYF TGCAGCGTACACAGGGGATTCGGGGAGCAGTACTTC
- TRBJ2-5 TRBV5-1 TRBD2 CASSLATSGRAGQETQYF TGCGCCAGCAGCTTGGCAACTAGCGGGAGGGCCGGGCAAGAGACCCAGTACTTC
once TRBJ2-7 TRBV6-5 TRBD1 CASSQLTGHEQYF TGTGCCAGCAGCCAGCTGACAGGGCACGAGCAGTACTTC
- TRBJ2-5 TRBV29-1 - CSVSARKGGETQYF TGCAGCGTTAGTGCTAGAAAGGGTGGAGAGACCCAGTACTTC
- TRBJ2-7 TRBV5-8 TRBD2 CASSGGTSGRNEQYF TGTGCCAGCAGCGGAGGGACTAGCGGGAGGAACGAGCAGTACTTC
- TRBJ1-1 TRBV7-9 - CASSSEAWRGKAEAFF TGTGCCAGCAGCTCCGAGGCTTGGAGGGGAAAGGCTGAAGCTTTCTTT
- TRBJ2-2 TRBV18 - CASSTKSHTGELFF TGTGCCAGCTCAACAAAGTCTCACACCGGGGAGCTGTTTTTT
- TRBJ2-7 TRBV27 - CASSLPGSGVHEQYF TGTGCCAGCAGTTTGCCTGGGAGCGGAGTACACGAGCAGTACTTC
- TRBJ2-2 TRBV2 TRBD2 CASTRLAGLTGELFF TGTGCCAGCACCCGACTAGCGGGGCTCACCGGGGAGCTGTTTTTT
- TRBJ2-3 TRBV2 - CASSVTSTDTQYF TGTGCCAGCAGTGTAACTAGCACAGATACGCAGTATTTT
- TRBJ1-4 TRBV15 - CATSRSGTGRVEKLFF TGTGCCACCAGCAGATCAGGGACCGGACGTGTTGAAAAACTGTTTTTT
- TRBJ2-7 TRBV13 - CASSSPAQGLSYEQYF TGTGCCAGCAGCTCCCCGGCCCAGGGTCTATCCTACGAGCAGTACTTC
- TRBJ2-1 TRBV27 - CASSFSARGHNWYNEQFF TGTGCCAGCAGTTTCTCGGCCAGGGGCCATAACTGGTACAATGAGCAGTTCTTC
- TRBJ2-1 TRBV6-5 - CASGFTEQFF TGTGCCAGCGGGTTCACTGAGCAGTTCTTC
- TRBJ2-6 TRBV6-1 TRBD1 CASSVHGTASSGANVLTF TGTGCCAGCAGTGTCCACGGGACAGCGAGCTCTGGGGCCAACGTCCTGACTTTC
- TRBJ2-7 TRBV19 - CASSISGPTREYEQYF TGTGCCAGTAGTATTTCTGGACCCACCCGGGAGTACGAGCAGTACTTC
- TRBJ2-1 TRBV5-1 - CASSSRGSRLPDEQFF TGCGCCAGCAGCTCTCGGGGGTCCCGCCTTCCCGATGAGCAGTTCTTC
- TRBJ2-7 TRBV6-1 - CASTDGGGRYF TGTGCCAGCACCGACGGGGGAGGTCGGTACTTC
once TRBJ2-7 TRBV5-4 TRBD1 CASSLVGTGSYEQYF TGTGCCAGCAGCTTGGTAGGGACAGGGTCCTACGAGCAGTACTTC
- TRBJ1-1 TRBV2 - CASSLTGQPDTEAFF TGTGCCAGCAGTCTCACCGGACAGCCAGACACTGAAGCTTTCTTT
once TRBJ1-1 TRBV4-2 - CASSQDSVNTEAFF TGTGCCAGCAGCCAAGATTCGGTGAACACTGAAGCTTTCTTT
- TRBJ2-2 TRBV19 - CASNLGSGELFF TGTGCCAGTAATTTAGGGTCCGGGGAGCTGTTTTTT
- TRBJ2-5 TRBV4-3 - CASSVGPQETQYF TGCGCCAGCAGCGTCGGACCCCAAGAGACCCAGTACTTC